The sequence of this T cell receptor (beta chain) was determined in a study of beta chain features in type 1 diabetes. Findings of the study overall: TCRB CDR3 length was moderately but significantly reduced in all four CD4+ subsets of Type 1 diabetes patients.

This clone was counted only a few times. Its antigen is not known. Between the trimmed V and J ends, which lost 4 bases and 7 bases, there was a span of 11 bases. The CDR3 extends over 13 amino acids. Looked up from germline, CDR1 is MNHNY and CDR2 is SVGAGI (reference sequence). Investigators reverse transcribed all isolated RNA, so they sequenced expressed TCRB transcripts. Only in-frame clones appear in the TCRdb table, and some are missing; sequencing was by immunoSEQ multiplex PCR. The sample holds hundreds of thousands of clones, about 14% seen once. The chain joins TRBV6-6 to TRBJ2-1; a possible D gene is TRBD2 (5 bases). What was sequenced was naive CD4+ T cells from blood. This clonotype was obtained from a man between 18 and 35 years old with type 1 diabetes. The CDR3: CASSSTRPNEQFF. CDR3 in DNA: TGTGCCAGCAGTTCCACTAGACCAAATGAGCAGTTCTTC.